These 20 T cell receptor beta chains were sequenced from one sample in a study of naive and memory T cell subsets. Two oligonucleotides, mixed equimolar, formed the beta constant-region primer covering TRBC1 and TRBC2. Nested alpha and beta constant-region primers with the SP2 primer drove four PCR rounds on ligated cDNA. TCRdb independently ran MiXCR on the UMI-ligation and nested PCR reads; one entry per CDR3 protein. The table includes roughly 150,000 distinct CDR3 sequences, about 20% detected once. These receptors have no known antigen. Whole-study results and caveats: Especially in CD8 cells, naive repertoires contained a few larger clonotypes, possibly CD45RA-re-expressing memory cells.

Sequences were obtained from naive CD8+ T cells from blood. These receptors were taken from a human donor in good health.

J is TRBJ1-1 and V is TRBV6-6; D is possibly TRBD1 (5 bases). The CDR3 loop spans 12 amino acids. Deletions cut 6 bases from V and 5 bases from J, with 10 bases between. Germline V lookup: CDR1 MNHNY, CDR2 SVGAGI (reference sequence). In DNA form, the CDR3 reads TGTGCCAGCAGCCTGACAGAGACTGAAGCTTTCTTT. Translating it yields CASSLTETEAFF.

This clonotype was counted only a few times. The chain combines TRBV25-1 with TRBJ1-5; D not resolved. The CDR3 contains 12 residues. Per germline, CDR1 MGHDK and CDR2 SYGVNS. Between the trimmed V and J ends, which lost 3 bases and 5 bases, there was a span of 5 bases. CDR3 bases: TGTGCCAGCAGTGATTCCGATCAGCCCCAGCATTTT. It translates to CASSDSDQPQHF.

This clonotype was observed a handful of times. V is TRBV4-3 and J is TRBJ1-5, with D possibly matching TRBD1 (5 bases). Germline lookup yields CDR1 LGHNA and CDR2 YSLEER. The length of the CDR3 is 15 residues. The ends were cut back, 0 bases at V and 4 bases at J, with 10 bases in the middle. Here the CDR3 reads CASSQDYRLNQPQHF. In nucleotides, the CDR3 is TGCGCCAGCAGCCAAGACTACAGGTTAAATCAGCCCCAGCATTTT.

This sequence joins TRBV28 and TRBJ1-1; tentative D call: TRBD1 (5 bases). The V end was cut by 6 bases, the J end by 4 bases, with 18 bases between. Germline V gene sequence: CDR1 MDHEN, CDR2 SYDVKM. The CDR3 has 15 amino acids. The CDR3 nucleotides read TGTGCCAGCAGCTACACGGGGGGGGAGGGCACTGAAGCTTTCTTT. This codes for CASSYTGGEGTEAFF.

V is TRBV19 and J is TRBJ2-7; 7 bases map to TRBD2. CDR3 length: 15 residues. Germline V gene data show CDR1 as LNHDA and CDR2 as SQIVND (reference sequence). Trimming cost V 5 bases and J 3 bases; bases outside gene matches: 10. The CDR3 spells CASSETGTIYYEQYF. The CDR3 DNA follows: TGTGCCAGTAGTGAAACCGGGACTATCTACTACGAGCAGTACTTC.

This clonotype was counted between two and nine times. This chain joins TRBV28 and TRBJ2-2; 8 bases align to TRBD2. The J segment lost 8 bases and the V segment lost 6 bases, leaving 14 bases of the junction unmatched. The germline V gene encodes CDR1 MDHEN and CDR2 SYDVKM. The CDR3 consists of 16 residues. The CDR3 spells CASSPRLAGPKGELFF. The CDR3 DNA reads as TGTGCCAGCAGCCCACGGCTAGCGGGCCCCAAGGGGGAGCTGTTTTTT.

The rearrangement joins TRBV2 to TRBJ2-2, with 7 bases fitting TRBD2. CDR3 length equals 15 residues. Germline CDR1 is SNHLY and CDR2 is FYNNEI. The junction had 8 bases not matched to a gene; V was cut back by 9 bases and J by 1 base. The DNA of the CDR3 is TGTGCCAGGGGGAGGGAACAGAGGAACACCGGGGAGCTGTTTTTT. It codes for CARGREQRNTGELFF.

J is TRBJ2-1 and V is TRBV7-9; 11 bases are shared with TRBD2. Germline trimming cut 6 bases from V and 9 bases from J; bases unmatched to any gene: 13. Per germline, CDR1 SEHNR and CDR2 FQNEAQ (reference sequence). The CDR3 length is 16 residues. The CDR3 DNA follows: TGTGCCAGCAGAGCTCCCGTAGCGGGAGGGCCGGGTGAGCAGTTCTTC. Its translation is CASRAPVAGGPGEQFF.

This clonotype has ten or more counts. V is TRBV10-1 and J is TRBJ1-4, with D hard to call. The V gene lost 0 bases and the J gene lost 8 bases, with 7 bases spanning the gap. The CDR3 length is 13 residues. Germline V gene data show CDR1 as WNHNN and CDR2 as SYGVQD (reference sequence). CDR3 in amino acids: CASSESRGEKLFF. In nucleotides, the CDR3 is TGCGCCAGCAGTGAGTCCCGTGGGGAAAAACTGTTTTTT.

The rearrangement uses TRBV6-1 and TRBJ1-2; TRBD1 might be the D (6 bases). V was trimmed by 9 bases and J by 2 bases, leaving 13 bases between them. Germline-derived CDR1 and CDR2 are MNHNS and SASEGT. This CDR3 is 13 amino acids long. CDR3 sequence reads: CASERQANYGYTF. As DNA, the CDR3 is TGTGCCAGTGAGAGACAGGCCAACTATGGCTACACCTTC.

This clonotype was picked up many times. V usage is TRBV27 and J usage is TRBJ2-1; 10 positions match TRBD2. The CDR3 spans 16 residues. Germline V gene sequence: CDR1 MNHEY, CDR2 SMNVEV (reference sequence). With 5 bases clipped from V and 6 bases from J, the junction kept 10 bases outside the gene matches. CDR3 loop: CASSPLAGALSNEQFF. The CDR3 region has the DNA TGTGCCAGCAGTCCCCTAGCGGGAGCTCTTTCCAATGAGCAGTTCTTC.

V usage is TRBV6-5 and J usage is TRBJ1-1; no reliable D call. This CDR3 region has 13 residues. V lost 6 bases, J lost 1 base, and 9 bases lay in between. CDR1 is MNHEY, CDR2 SVGAGI, per germline. The CDR3 is CASRQVSNTEAFF. CDR3 bases: TGTGCCAGCAGACAAGTATCGAACACTGAAGCTTTCTTT.

This clonotype was observed a handful of times. The chain recombines TRBV29-1 with TRBJ2-3; 9 bases line up with TRBD2. Germline CDR1 reads SQVTM; CDR2 reads ANQGSEA. Germline trimming cut 3 bases from V and 5 bases from J; bases unmatched to any gene: 27. This CDR3 spans 21 amino acids. In DNA form, the CDR3 reads TGCAGCGTTGATGGTCCAGCCGACGTTGAGGGTAGCGGGAGAGGTGAAGATACGCAGTATTTT. Translation: CSVDGPADVEGSGRGEDTQYF.

The chain carries TRBV6-2 or TRBV6-3 and TRBJ2-7; possibly TRBD2 for D (5 bases). CDR1 and CDR2 from the germline V gene are MNHEY and SVGEGT. Trimming shortened V by 9 bases and J by 0 bases, and 9 bases separated the two germline ends. The CDR3 consists of 12 residues. CDR3 in amino acids: CASSASSYEQYF. CDR3 nucleotide sequence: TGTGCCAGTAGCGCCAGCTCCTACGAGCAGTACTTC.

V gene TRBV4-1 combines with J gene TRBJ2-7; TRBD2 matches at 8 bases. Germline lookup yields CDR1 MGHRA and CDR2 YSYEKL. The CDR3 runs to 15 residues. With 1 base clipped from V and 3 bases from J, the junction kept 5 bases outside the gene matches. The DNA of the CDR3 is TGCGCCAGCAGCCAAGCAGCGGGAGTCGTCTACGAGCAGTACTTC. This sequence encodes CASSQAAGVVYEQYF.

The chain has TRBV25-1 and TRBJ2-7; D ambiguous. CDR3 length equals 12 residues. Trimming removed 1 base from V and 6 bases from J, with 7 bases in between. CDR1 and CDR2 from the germline V gene are MGHDK and SYGVNS. The CDR3 DNA is TGTGCCAGCAGTGAATGGTCTGCCGAGCAGTACTTC. Encoded protein: CASSEWSAEQYF.

Here the CDR3 DNA reads TGTGCCAGCAGTTATGGCGAGCTAGCGATCAATGAGCAGTTCTTC. Residues: CASSYGELAINEQFF. The chain recombines TRBV27 with TRBJ2-1; D is perhaps TRBD2 (6 bases). Trimming took 4 bases from V and 6 from J, leaving 16 bases between them. The CDR3 length is 15 residues. The germline V gene encodes CDR1 MNHEY and CDR2 SMNVEV (reference sequence).

V and J are TRBV11-1 and TRBJ2-7; a possible D gene is TRBD2 (5 bases). The CDR3 extends over 14 amino acids. Germline CDR1 is SGHAT and CDR2 is FQDESV (reference sequence). Trimming stripped 5 bases from V and 6 bases from J, with 17 bases between. CDR3 amino acids: CASSPRAGLGEQYF. CDR3 bases: TGTGCCAGCAGCCCGAGGGCGGGTTTGGGCGAGCAGTACTTC.

This clonotype came up a few times. One end of the junction varies from germline; a read error may be responsible. V and J are TRBV20-1 and TRBJ1-6; D perhaps matches TRBD1 (6 bases). Germline V gives CDR1 DFQATT, CDR2 SNEGSKA (reference sequence). This CDR3 comprises 19 residues. CDR3 loop: CSAREIRTVGNYYNSPLHF. The CDR3 nucleotides read TGCAGTGCTAGAGAAATCAGGACAGTTGGTAACTACTATAATTCACCCCTCCATTTT.

The J gene is TRBJ1-1, the V gene TRBV6-5; possibly TRBD1 for D (5 bases). CDR1 is MNHEY and CDR2 is SVGAGI in the germline V gene. V dropped 9 bases and J dropped 6 bases, with 17 bases sitting between them. The CDR3 has 13 residues. For the CDR3, the DNA is TGTGCCAGTGCGGGGCCCGGGTTTCCTGAAGCTTTCTTT. This translates into CASAGPGFPEAFF.